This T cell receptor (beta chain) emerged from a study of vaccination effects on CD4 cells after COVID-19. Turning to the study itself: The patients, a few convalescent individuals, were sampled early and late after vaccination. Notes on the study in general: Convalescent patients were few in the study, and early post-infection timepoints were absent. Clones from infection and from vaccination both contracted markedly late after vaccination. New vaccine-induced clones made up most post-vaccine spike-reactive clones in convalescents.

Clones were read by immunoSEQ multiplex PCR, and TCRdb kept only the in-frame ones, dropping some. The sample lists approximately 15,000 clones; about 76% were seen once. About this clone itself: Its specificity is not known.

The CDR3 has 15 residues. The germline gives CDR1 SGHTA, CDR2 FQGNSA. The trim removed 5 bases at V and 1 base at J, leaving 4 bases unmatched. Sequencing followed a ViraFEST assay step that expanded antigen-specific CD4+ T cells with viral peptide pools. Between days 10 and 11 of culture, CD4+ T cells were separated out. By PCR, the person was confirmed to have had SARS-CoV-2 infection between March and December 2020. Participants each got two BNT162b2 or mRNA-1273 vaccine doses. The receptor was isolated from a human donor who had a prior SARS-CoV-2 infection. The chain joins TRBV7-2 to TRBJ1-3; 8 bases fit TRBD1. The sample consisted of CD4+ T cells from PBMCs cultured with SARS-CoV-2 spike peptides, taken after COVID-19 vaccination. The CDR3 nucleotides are TGTGCCAGCAGCACTAACAGGGGGTCTGGAAACACCATATATTTT. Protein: CASSTNRGSGNTIYF.